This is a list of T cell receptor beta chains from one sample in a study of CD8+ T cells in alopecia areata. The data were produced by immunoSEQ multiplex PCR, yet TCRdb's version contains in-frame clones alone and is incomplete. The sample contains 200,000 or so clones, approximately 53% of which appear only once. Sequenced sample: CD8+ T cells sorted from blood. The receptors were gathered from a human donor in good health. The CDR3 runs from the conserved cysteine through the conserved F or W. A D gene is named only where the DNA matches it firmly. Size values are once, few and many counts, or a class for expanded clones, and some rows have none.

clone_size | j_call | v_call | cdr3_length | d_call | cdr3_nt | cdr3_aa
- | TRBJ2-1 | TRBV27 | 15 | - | TGTGCCAGCAGTCCTCCAGGGTTCCCCTACAATGAGCAGTTCTTC | CASSPPGFPYNEQFF
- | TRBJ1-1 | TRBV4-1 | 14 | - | TGCGCCAGCAGCCAAGATCGACTCGCAGGGGTAGCTTTCTTT | CASSQDRLAGVAFF
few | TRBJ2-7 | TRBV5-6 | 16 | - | TGTGCCAGCAGCGGCCCAGAGAGTTGGGGCTCCTACGAGCAGTACTTC | CASSGPESWGSYEQYF
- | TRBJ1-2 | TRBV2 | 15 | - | TGTGCCAGCAGTGACCCGAGGACAGTCTTATATGGCTACACCTTC | CASSDPRTVLYGYTF
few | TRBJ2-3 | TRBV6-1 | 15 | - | TGTGCCAGCAGTGAAGGCAGATTAATCCTAATGACGCAGTATTTT | CASSEGRLILMTQYF
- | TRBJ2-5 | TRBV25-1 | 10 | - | TGTGCCAGCAGTGAGGCGACCCAGTACTTC | CASSEATQYF
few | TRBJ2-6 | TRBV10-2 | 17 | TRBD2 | TGCGCCAGCAGTGAGTTAGCGGGTCCGTCTGGGGCCAACGTCCTGACTTTC | CASSELAGPSGANVLTF
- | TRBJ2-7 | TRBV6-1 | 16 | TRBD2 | TGTGCCAGCAGTGGGAGGACTAGCGGGGCGCCCGACGAGCAGTACTTC | CASSGRTSGAPDEQYF
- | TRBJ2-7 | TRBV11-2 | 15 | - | TGTGCCAGCAGCTCACCCGGGACCCCGGACTACGAGCAGTACTTC | CASSSPGTPDYEQYF
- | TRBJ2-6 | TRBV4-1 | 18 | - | TGCGCCAGCAGCCAGAAAGTGAGGAAGGACTCTGGGGCCAACGTCCTGACTTTC | CASSQKVRKDSGANVLTF
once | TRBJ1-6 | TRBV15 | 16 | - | TGTGCCACCAGCGGGGGGCTTCTAGGGCGGAATTCACCCCTCCACTTT | CATSGGLLGRNSPLHF
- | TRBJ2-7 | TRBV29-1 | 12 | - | TGCAGCGTTGCAGGGAGGACCTACGAGCAGTACTTC | CSVAGRTYEQYF
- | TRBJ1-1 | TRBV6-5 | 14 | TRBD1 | TGTGCCAGCAAACTACAGGGGGCGACCCCCGAAGCTTTCTTT | CASKLQGATPEAFF
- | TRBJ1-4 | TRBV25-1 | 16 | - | TGTGCCAGCAGTGAATATGGGGGGCGGACTAATGAAAAACTGTTTTTT | CASSEYGGRTNEKLFF
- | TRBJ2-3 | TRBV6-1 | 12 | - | TGTGCCAGCAGTTTAGGTTTCGATACGCAGTATTTT | CASSLGFDTQYF
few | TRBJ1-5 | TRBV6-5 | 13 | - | TGTGCCAGCAGTTACTCGAGAAGTCAGCCCCAGCATTTT | CASSYSRSQPQHF
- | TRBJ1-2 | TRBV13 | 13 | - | TGTGCCAGCAGCTTACAGAGGCTCTATGGCTACACCTTC | CASSLQRLYGYTF
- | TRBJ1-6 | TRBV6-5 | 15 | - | TGTGCCAGCAGTTACTCGGGCGGGGGGAATTCACCCCTCCACTTT | CASSYSGGGNSPLHF
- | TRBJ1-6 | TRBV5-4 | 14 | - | TGTGCCAGCAGCTTCCTTGGTCAAGATTCACCCCTCCACTTT | CASSFLGQDSPLHF
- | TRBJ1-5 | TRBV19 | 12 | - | TGTGCCAGTGGCCAGGGCAATCAGCCCCAGCATTTT | CASGQGNQPQHF
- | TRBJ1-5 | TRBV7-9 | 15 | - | TGTGCCAGCAGCTTAGCGGGGAGCGGCAATCAGCCCCAGCATTTT | CASSLAGSGNQPQHF
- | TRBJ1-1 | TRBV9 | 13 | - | TGTGCCAGCAGCGTAGGAGGTCCCCGAGAAGCTTTCTTT | CASSVGGPREAFF